This note documents a single T cell receptor (beta chain) sequence. What it recognizes is unknown. Drawing of peripheral blood yielded roughly 9.3 milliliters from each donor. This specimen comes from a study of blood T cells in healthy people across ages. General study points: Measured against age, TCR beta diversity per million T cells decreased in a roughly linear manner. There was a strong correlation between TCR beta diversity and naive T cell percentage.

The V segment lost 2 bases and the J segment 1 base; nucleotides outside the gene matches: 6. Germline-derived CDR1 and CDR2 are SGHRS and YFSETQ. The CDR3 is made up of 17 amino acids. The authors ran a second PCR of about 7 to 12 cycles using a sample-barcoded 5' primer and a J-beta primer mix. TCRdb reanalysed the 5' RACE reads using MiXCR and keeps one entry per CDR3 protein. The sample consists of some 1.5 million distinct CDR3 sequences, over 25% of them appearing once. The chain joins TRBV5-1 to TRBJ2-3, with 11 bases identical to TRBD2. Sequences were obtained from blood. The TCR sequence derives from a woman under 40 in good health. CDR3 region: CASSLPQLAGGTDTQYF. The CDR3 nucleotides read TGCGCCAGCAGCTTACCACAACTAGCGGGAGGCACAGATACGCAGTATTTT. Combining the CDR3 with reference TRBV5-1 and TRBJ2-3 gives the whole variable domain KAGVTQTPRYLIKTRGQQVTLSCSPISGHRSVSWYQQTPGQGLQFLFEYFSETQRNKGNFPGRFSGRQFSNSRSEMNVSTLELGDSALYLCASSLPQLAGGTDTQYFGPGTRLTVL.